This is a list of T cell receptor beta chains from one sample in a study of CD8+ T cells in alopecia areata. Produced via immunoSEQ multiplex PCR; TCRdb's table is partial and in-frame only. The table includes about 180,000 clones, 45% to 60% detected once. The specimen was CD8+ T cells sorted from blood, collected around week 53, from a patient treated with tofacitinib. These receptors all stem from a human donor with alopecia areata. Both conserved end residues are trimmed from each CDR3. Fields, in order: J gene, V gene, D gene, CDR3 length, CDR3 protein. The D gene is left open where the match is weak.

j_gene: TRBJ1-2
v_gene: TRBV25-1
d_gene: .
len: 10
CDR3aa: ASSQRFGRYT

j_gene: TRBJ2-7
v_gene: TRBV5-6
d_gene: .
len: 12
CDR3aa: ASSHQMLSYEQY

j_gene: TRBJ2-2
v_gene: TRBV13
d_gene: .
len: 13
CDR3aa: ASSLDSTNTGELF

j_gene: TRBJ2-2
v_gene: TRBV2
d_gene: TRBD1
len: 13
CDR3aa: ASRRDRTNTGELF

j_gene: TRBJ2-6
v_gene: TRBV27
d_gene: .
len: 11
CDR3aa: ASSTLGANVLT

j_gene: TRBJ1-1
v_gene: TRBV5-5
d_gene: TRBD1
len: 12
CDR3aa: ASSLARGSTEAF

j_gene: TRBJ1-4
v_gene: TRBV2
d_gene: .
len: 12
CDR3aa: ASSAGQLYEKLF

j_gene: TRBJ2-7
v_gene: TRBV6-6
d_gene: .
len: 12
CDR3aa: ASSYSTGTYEQY

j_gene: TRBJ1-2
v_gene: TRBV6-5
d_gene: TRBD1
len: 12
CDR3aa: ASSSSGTGYGYT

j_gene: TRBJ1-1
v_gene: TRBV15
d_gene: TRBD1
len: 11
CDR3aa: ATSRDWTGEAF

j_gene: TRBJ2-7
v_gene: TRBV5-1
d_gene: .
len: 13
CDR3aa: ASREGGSRAYEQY

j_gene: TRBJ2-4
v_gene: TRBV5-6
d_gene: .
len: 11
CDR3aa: ASSLVGVEDQY

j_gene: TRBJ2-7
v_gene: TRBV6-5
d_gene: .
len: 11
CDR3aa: ASSEGLEYEQY

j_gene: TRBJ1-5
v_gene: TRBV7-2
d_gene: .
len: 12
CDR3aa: ASSLDDSNQPQH

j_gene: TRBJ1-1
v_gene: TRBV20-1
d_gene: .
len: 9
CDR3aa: SAIPSLEAF

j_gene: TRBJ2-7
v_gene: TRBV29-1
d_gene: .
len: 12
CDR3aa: SVDAGSPLSEQY